The source of this TCR beta chain is a study of T cell responses to AZD1222 COVID-19 vaccine. Overall study results and limits: Seropositive at baseline were only a handful of AZD1222 recipients. An increase in Spike-specific TCR breadth and depth was observed after two AZD1222 doses. Unmutated variant regions are reportedly targeted by nearly half of spike-specific TCRs. Repertoire sampling happened only post peak T cell response.

This clone showed up just once. Its antigen is not identified. The CDR3 loop spans 13 amino acids. V lost 3 bases to trimming and J lost 6 bases, with 9 bases between them. In germline, CDR1 is MRHNA, CDR2 SNTAGT. Using immunoSEQ multiplex PCR, the repertoire was profiled, and TCRdb retains in-frame clones only, with some absent. The table has 110,000 to 150,000 clones, around 92% seen once; the top ten hold just under 3%. The TCR originated in an adult in good health. The material was peripheral blood, obtained on day 0 of AZD1222 vaccination. The J gene is TRBJ1-5, the V gene TRBV6-4, with no clear D. The chain's CDR3 is CASSEFQGQPQHF. DNA for the CDR3: TGTGCCAGCAGTGAATTTCAAGGTCAGCCCCAGCATTTT.